The clone carrying this T cell receptor beta chain was counted a few times. What it binds is unknown. This CDR3 spans 13 amino acids. Germline CDR1 reads LGHDT; CDR2 reads YNNKEL (reference sequence). V shed 6 bases and J 8 bases; nucleotides not matched to a gene: 6. MiXCR was run by TCRdb on the 5' RACE reads, yielding one entry per CDR3 protein. In the table there are about 90,000 distinct CDR3 sequences, more than 8.5% of which are singletons. The data are from a study of CD8 T cells in ankylosing spondylitis. General study points: Among TCR beta sequences, a motif of eight highly homologous variants appeared characteristic of ankylosing spondylitis blood.

This sequence joins TRBV3-1 and TRBJ2-1; TRBD2 aligns across 8 bases. The clonotype originates from a male donor with ankylosing spondylitis. Sequenced input: blood, either unsorted or a sorted T cell fraction (not recorded which). CDR3 loop: CASRLIAGHEQFF. In DNA, the CDR3 is TGTGCCAGCAGACTAATAGCGGGACATGAGCAGTTCTTC.